The source of this TCR beta chain is a study of yellow fever vaccine responses in identical twins. Using its own MiXCR run on the RT-PCR reads, TCRdb lists one record per CDR3 protein. The data hold roughly 6,900 distinct CDR3 sequences, with more than 70% observed a single time. Study results and caveats: Twins showed a vaccine T cell response that reportedly seemed partly convergent, partly personalized.

A note on this clonotype: Its antigen is not known.

The sequencing here drew on T cells from blood (PBMCs), unsorted or a sorted subset (not recorded which), taken before or after yellow fever vaccination (not recorded which). The sequence came from a woman aged 18-30 years who received the yellow fever vaccine.

The CDR3 reads CASSLYSNQPQHF. In DNA, the CDR3 is TGTGCCAGCAGCCTTTATAGCAATCAGCCCCAGCATTTT. The chain carries TRBV11-3 and TRBJ1-5; D uncertain. Germline V gene sequence: CDR1 SGHNT, CDR2 YENEEA. Trimming left V 5 bases short and J 0 bases short, with 5 bases between. The CDR3 covers 13 residues.